The clone carrying this T cell receptor (beta chain) was counted between two and nine times. Its target is unknown. Following extraction, RNA underwent reverse transcription to cDNA, which served as the sequencing template. Some clones are missing from TCRdb's copy, which holds only in-frame ones; the method was immunoSEQ multiplex PCR. The sample records around 120,000 clones, over 60% being singletons. Germline values: CDR1 SGHNT, CDR2 YYREEE (reference sequence). The trim removed 2 bases at V and 6 bases at J, leaving 8 bases unmatched. This CDR3 is 16 amino acids long. Treatment specified: oral pan-JAK inhibitor, 5-10 mg twice daily. This entry comes from a study of CD8+ T cells in alopecia areata. The overall study: Treated patients swallowed 5 to 10 mg of oral tofacitinib twice daily. The study, taken as a whole, reports: Many expanded lesional clones remained in scalp and blood on tofacitinib.

The origin of this receptor is a human donor with alopecia areata. Sequences were derived from CD4+ T cells sorted from blood, sampled at week 4, from a patient treated with tofacitinib. The chain uses TRBV5-4 and TRBJ2-3; 11 bases are a match to TRBD1. This CDR3 is CASSLSRTGGVDTQYF. The CDR3, as DNA: TGTGCCAGCAGCTTATCCCGGACAGGGGGCGTGGATACGCAGTATTTT. The complete variable domain, with remaining parts taken from reference TRBV5-4 and TRBJ2-3, reads ETGVTQSPTHLIKTRGQQVTLRCSSQSGHNTVSWYQQALGQGPQFIFQYYREEENGRGNFPPRFSGLQFPNYSSELNVNALELDDSALYLCASSLSRTGGVDTQYFGPGTRLTVL.